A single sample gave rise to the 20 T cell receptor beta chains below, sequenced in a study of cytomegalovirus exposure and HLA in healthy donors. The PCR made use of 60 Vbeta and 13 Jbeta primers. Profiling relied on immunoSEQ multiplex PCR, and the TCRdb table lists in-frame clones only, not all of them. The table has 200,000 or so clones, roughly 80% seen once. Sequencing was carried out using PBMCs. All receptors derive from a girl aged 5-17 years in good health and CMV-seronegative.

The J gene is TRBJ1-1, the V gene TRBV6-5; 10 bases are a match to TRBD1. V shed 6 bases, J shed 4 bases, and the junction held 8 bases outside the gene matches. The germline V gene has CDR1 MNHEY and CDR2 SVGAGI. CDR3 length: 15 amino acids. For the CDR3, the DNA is TGTGCCAGCAGAGGGACAGGGGTTTGGGGCACTGAAGCTTTCTTT. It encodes CASRGTGVWGTEAFF.

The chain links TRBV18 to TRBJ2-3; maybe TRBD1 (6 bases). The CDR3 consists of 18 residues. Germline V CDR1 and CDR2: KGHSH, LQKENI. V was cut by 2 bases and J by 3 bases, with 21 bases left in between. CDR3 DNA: TGTGCCAGCTCACCAAACAGCATTTGGACAGAAAAAACAGATACGCAGTATTTT. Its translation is CASSPNSIWTEKTDTQYF.

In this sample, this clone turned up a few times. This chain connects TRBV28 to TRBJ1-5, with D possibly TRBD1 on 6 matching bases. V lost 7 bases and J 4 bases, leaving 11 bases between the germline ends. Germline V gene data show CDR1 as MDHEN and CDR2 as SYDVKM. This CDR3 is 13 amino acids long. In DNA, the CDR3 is TGTGCCAGCAACACAGGGTCAAATCAGCCCCAGCATTTT. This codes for CASNTGSNQPQHF.

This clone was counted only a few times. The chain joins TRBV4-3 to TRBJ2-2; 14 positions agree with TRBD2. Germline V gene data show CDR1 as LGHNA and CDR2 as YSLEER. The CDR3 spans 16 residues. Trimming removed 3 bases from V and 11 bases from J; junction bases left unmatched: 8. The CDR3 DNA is TGCGCCAGCAGCCACGGACTAGCGGGGGGTTTAGGTGAGCTGTTTTTT. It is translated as CASSHGLAGGLGELFF.

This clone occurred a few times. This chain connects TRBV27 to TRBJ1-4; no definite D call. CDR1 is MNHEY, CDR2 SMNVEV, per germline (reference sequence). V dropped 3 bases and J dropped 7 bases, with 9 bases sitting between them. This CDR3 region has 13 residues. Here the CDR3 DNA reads TGTGCCAGCAGTTTCCTACTATCTGAAAAACTGTTTTTT. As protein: CASSFLLSEKLFF.

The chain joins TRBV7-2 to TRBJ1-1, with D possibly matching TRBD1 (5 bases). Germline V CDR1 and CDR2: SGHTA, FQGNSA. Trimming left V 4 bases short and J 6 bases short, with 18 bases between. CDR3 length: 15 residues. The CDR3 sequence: CASSYRQLFGAEAFF. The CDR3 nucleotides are TGTGCCAGCAGCTATAGACAGCTCTTTGGGGCTGAAGCTTTCTTT.

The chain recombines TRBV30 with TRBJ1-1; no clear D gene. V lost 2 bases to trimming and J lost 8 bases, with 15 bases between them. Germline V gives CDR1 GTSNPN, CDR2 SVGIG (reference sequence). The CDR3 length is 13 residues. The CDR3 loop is CAWSSSPGTEAFF. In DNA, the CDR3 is TGTGCCTGGAGTTCATCCCCAGGCACGGAAGCTTTCTTT.

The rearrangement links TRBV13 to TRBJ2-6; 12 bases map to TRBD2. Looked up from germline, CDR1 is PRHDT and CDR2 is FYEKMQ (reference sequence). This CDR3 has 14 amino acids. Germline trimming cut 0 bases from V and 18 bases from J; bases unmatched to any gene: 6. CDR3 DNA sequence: TGTGCCAGCAGCTTAGGCCGCGGACTAGCGGGGCCGACTTTC. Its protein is CASSLGRGLAGPTF.

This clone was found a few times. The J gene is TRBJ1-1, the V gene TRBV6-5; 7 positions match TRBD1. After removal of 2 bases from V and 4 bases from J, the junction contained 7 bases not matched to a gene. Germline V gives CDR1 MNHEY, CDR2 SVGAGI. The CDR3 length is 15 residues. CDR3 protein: CASSYKEGATTEAFF. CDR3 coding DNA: TGTGCCAGCAGTTACAAGGAGGGGGCTACCACTGAAGCTTTCTTT.

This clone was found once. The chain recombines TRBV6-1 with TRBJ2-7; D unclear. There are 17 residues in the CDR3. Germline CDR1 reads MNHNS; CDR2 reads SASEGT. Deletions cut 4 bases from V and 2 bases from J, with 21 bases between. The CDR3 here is CASSVDAQRRSPYEQYF. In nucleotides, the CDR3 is TGTGCCAGCAGTGTCGACGCCCAGCGCCGATCCCCCTACGAGCAGTACTTC.

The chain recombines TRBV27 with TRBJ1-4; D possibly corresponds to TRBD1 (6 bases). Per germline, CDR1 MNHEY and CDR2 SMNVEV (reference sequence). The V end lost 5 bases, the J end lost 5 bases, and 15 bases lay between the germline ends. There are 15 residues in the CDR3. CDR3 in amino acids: CASSTRQVGNEKLFF. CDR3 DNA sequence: TGTGCCAGCAGTACCCGACAGGTTGGAAATGAAAAACTGTTTTTT. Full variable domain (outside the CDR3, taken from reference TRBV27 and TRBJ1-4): EAQVTQNPRYLITVTGKKLTVTCSQNMNHEYMSWYRQDPGLGLRQIYYSMNVEVTDKGDVPEGYKVSRKEKRNFPLILESPSPNQTSLYFCASSTRQVGNEKLFFGSGTQLSVL.

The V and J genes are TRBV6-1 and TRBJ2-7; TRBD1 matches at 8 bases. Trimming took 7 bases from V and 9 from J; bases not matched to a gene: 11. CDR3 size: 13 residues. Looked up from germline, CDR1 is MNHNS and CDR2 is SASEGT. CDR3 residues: CASNRDRGGRQYF. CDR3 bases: TGTGCCAGCAACAGAGACAGGGGAGGACGGCAGTACTTC.

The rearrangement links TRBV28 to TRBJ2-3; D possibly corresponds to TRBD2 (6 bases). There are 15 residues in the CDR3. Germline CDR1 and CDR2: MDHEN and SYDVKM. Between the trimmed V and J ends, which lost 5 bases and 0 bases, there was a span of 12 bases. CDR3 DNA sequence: TGTGCCAGCAGTCCCAGTGGGACTAGCACAGATACGCAGTATTTT. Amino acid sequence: CASSPSGTSTDTQYF.

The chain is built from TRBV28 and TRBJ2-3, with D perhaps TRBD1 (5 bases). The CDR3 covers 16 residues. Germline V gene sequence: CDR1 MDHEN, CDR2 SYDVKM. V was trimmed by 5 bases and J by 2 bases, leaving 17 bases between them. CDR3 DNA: TGTGCCAGCAGTGCCAGGGCCCATCGCCCCACAGATACGCAGTATTTT. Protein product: CASSARAHRPTDTQYF. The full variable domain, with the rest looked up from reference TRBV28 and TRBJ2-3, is DVKVTQSSRYLVKRTGEKVFLECVQDMDHENMFWYRQDPGLGLRLIYFSYDVKMKEKGDIPEGYSVSREKKERFSLILESASTNQTSMYLCASSARAHRPTDTQYFGPGTRLTVL.

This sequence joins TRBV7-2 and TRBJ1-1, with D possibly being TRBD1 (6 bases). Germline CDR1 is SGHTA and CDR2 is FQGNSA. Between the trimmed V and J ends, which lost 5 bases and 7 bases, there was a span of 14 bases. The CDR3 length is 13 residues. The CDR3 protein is CASSPRQVSEAFF. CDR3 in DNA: TGTGCCAGCAGCCCACGACAGGTTAGTGAAGCTTTCTTT.

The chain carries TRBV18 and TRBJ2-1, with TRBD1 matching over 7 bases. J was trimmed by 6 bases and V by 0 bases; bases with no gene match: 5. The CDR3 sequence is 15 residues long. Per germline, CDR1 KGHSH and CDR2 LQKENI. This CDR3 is CASSPPGGKVNEQFF. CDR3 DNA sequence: TGTGCCAGCTCACCACCAGGGGGCAAGGTCAATGAGCAGTTCTTC.

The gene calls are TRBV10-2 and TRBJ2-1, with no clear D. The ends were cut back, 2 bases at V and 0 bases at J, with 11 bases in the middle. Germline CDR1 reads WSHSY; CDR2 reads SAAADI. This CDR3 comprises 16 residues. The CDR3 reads CASSERRLSSYNEQFF. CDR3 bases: TGCGCCAGCAGTGAGAGGCGGCTGAGCTCCTACAATGAGCAGTTCTTC.

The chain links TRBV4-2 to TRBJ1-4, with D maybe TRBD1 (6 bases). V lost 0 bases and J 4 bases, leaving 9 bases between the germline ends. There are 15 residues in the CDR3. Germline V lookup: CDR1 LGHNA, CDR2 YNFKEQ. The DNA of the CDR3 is TGTGCCAGCAGCCAAGATGGACAGAATAATGAAAAACTGTTTTTT. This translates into CASSQDGQNNEKLFF.

CDR3 DNA sequence: TGCGCCAGCAGTGACGGCGGGATTCTCACAGATACGCAGTATTTT. Residues: CASSDGGILTDTQYF. The rearrangement links TRBV10-1 to TRBJ2-3; TRBD2 is a possible D gene (6 bases). This CDR3 has 15 residues. Germline V gene lookup returns CDR1 WNHNN and CDR2 SYGVQD (reference sequence). Trimming took 3 bases from V and 2 from J, leaving 12 bases between them.

CDR3 sequence reads: CASSLNRLGGEGTEAFF. CDR3 DNA: TGCGCCAGCAGCTTAAACCGACTGGGGGGAGAGGGCACTGAAGCTTTCTTT. The J gene is TRBJ1-1, the V gene TRBV5-1, with a weak D call TRBD1 (5 bases). CDR1 and CDR2 from the germline V gene are SGHRS and YFSETQ. The CDR3 runs to 17 residues. Trimming cost V 2 bases and J 4 bases, with 21 bases left between them.